The 27 T cell receptor beta chains listed next were all sequenced from one sample in a study of blood T cell repertoires in COVID-19. Using immunoSEQ multiplex PCR, the repertoire was profiled, and TCRdb retains in-frame clones only, with some absent. The sample holds about 310,000 clones, roughly nine tenths seen once. The sequencing sample was made of PBMCs or T cells enriched from blood (not recorded which). Source of these receptors: a man in his sixties who had recovered from COVID-19.

The chain uses TRBV29-1 and TRBJ2-3; a weak D match, TRBD2 (6 bases). Trimming removed 0 bases at V and 3 bases at J, with 16 bases between. CDR3 length equals 16 residues. Germline V CDR1 and CDR2: SQVTM, ANQGSEA. The CDR3 sequence: CSVEDFSGVSTDTQYF. DNA for the CDR3: TGCAGCGTTGAAGATTTTTCGGGAGTTAGTACAGATACGCAGTATTTT.

The chain carries TRBV25-1 and TRBJ2-7; 9 bases map to TRBD1. CDR1 and CDR2 (germline): MGHDK, SYGVNS. CDR3 size: 13 residues. The J segment lost 5 bases and the V segment lost 1 base, leaving 0 bases of the junction unmatched. CDR3: CASSEWDRDEQYF. CDR3 coding DNA: TGTGCCAGCAGTGAATGGGACAGGGACGAGCAGTACTTC.

This clone was counted a single time. V and J are TRBV18 and TRBJ2-1; D gene ambiguous. This CDR3 is built from 14 residues. V was shortened by 6 bases and J by 10 bases, with 19 bases between the two germline ends. Germline CDR1 and CDR2: KGHSH and LQKENI. CDR3 region: CASSTTTPVREQFF. DNA of the CDR3: TGTGCCAGCTCTACTACTACTCCGGTCCGGGAGCAGTTCTTC.

V gene TRBV9 combines with J gene TRBJ2-5; 9 positions agree with TRBD1. The length of the CDR3 is 18 residues. Germline lookup yields CDR1 SGDLS and CDR2 YYNGEE. V gave up 4 bases and J gave up 5 bases; unmatched junction bases: 18. CDR3 bases: TGTGCCAGCAGCCCCAGGGGGAGGGGGACAGGGCCCCTGGAGACCCAGTACTTC. It is translated as CASSPRGRGTGPLETQYF.

The V gene is TRBV11-1, the J gene TRBJ1-1; D is uncertain. V was cut by 5 bases and J by 0 bases, with 7 bases left in between. Germline values: CDR1 SGHAT, CDR2 FQDESV (reference sequence). The CDR3 spans 13 residues. CDR3 amino acids: CASSLTLNTEAFF. The CDR3 DNA is TGTGCCAGCAGCCTTACATTGAACACTGAAGCTTTCTTT.

The chain carries TRBV19 and TRBJ1-2; D is uncertain. Per germline, CDR1 LNHDA and CDR2 SQIVND (reference sequence). V was clipped by 5 bases and J by 2 bases, with 12 bases between them. This CDR3 region has 14 residues. CDR3 nucleotides: TGTGCCAGTAGTCCGACCGACTCAAACTATGGCTACACCTTC. Amino acids: CASSPTDSNYGYTF.

CDR3 nucleotides: TGTGCCAGCAGCTTAATAGCGGGAGGGCCCTTAGATGAGCAGTTCTTC. Translated: CASSLIAGGPLDEQFF. The chain links TRBV7-3 to TRBJ2-1; 11 positions agree with TRBD2. The junction had 7 bases not matched to a gene; V was cut back by 1 base and J by 8 bases. The CDR3 covers 16 residues. CDR1 SGHTA and CDR2 FQGTGA come from the germline V gene.

The chain links TRBV28 to TRBJ2-3, with TRBD2 as a possible D gene (5 bases). CDR3 length: 15 residues. CDR1 and CDR2 (germline): MDHEN, SYDVKM. The V end was cut by 3 bases, the J end by 0 bases, with 10 bases between. The CDR3 DNA reads as TGTGCCAGCAGTTTGGGAGCAAGTAGCACAGATACGCAGTATTTT. Translated, it gives CASSLGASSTDTQYF.

This clone was observed a few times. The V call is TRBV9, the J call TRBJ2-5; perhaps TRBD1 as D (6 bases). The CDR3 totals 17 residues. Germline-derived CDR1 and CDR2 are SGDLS and YYNGEE. V gave up 0 bases and J gave up 6 bases, with 21 bases separating them. The CDR3 here is CASSVEPAGTTGKTQYF. CDR3 bases: TGTGCCAGCAGCGTAGAGCCAGCCGGGACAACAGGAAAGACCCAGTACTTC.

CDR3 DNA sequence: TGTGCCACCAGCAGAGATCAGGCTAGCGCGGGCTACGAGCAGTACTTC. This codes for CATSRDQASAGYEQYF. V and J are TRBV15 and TRBJ2-7, with D possibly TRBD2 on 6 matching bases. The CDR3 is 16 residues long. V dropped 0 bases and J dropped 3 bases, with 15 bases sitting between them. CDR1 is LNHNV and CDR2 is YYDKDF in the germline V gene (reference sequence).

V gene TRBV24-1 combines with J gene TRBJ1-2; 8 bases map to TRBD1. The CDR3 contains 17 residues. Germline CDR1 reads KGHDR; CDR2 reads SFDVKD. With V trimmed by 4 bases and J by 2 bases, 11 bases remained unmatched. The DNA of the CDR3 is TGTGCCACCAGTGAGAACCAGGGGACAGGATCGAACTATGGCTACACCTTC. Translating it yields CATSENQGTGSNYGYTF.

This clone was seen a few times. This chain connects TRBV28 to TRBJ1-2; D is undetermined. This CDR3 contains 12 residues. The ends were cut back, 3 bases at V and 4 bases at J, with 6 bases in the middle. The germline gives CDR1 MDHEN, CDR2 SYDVKM. Here the CDR3 DNA reads TGTGCCAGCAGTTTCCTCAGCTATGGCTACACCTTC. It specifies CASSFLSYGYTF.

The chain couples TRBV7-9 to TRBJ1-1; 9 bases align to TRBD1. V trimming: 5 bases; J trimming: 3 bases; junction bases outside the gene matches: 4. CDR3 length: 14 amino acids. From germline, CDR1 is SEHNR and CDR2 FQNEAQ (reference sequence). CDR3 sequence: CASSQRTGDTEAFF. CDR3 in DNA: TGTGCCAGCAGCCAGCGGACAGGGGACACTGAAGCTTTCTTT.

This rearrangement joins TRBV27 to TRBJ2-3; no reliable D call. The CDR3 runs 13 residues. The germline V and J ends were trimmed by 6 bases and 1 base, with 8 bases remaining between them. Germline V gene sequence: CDR1 MNHEY, CDR2 SMNVEV (reference sequence). The CDR3 protein is CASRSFGTDTQYF. CDR3 coding DNA: TGTGCCAGCAGGTCGTTTGGCACAGATACGCAGTATTTT.

The J gene is TRBJ2-7, the V gene TRBV29-1; 7 bases are a match to TRBD2. Germline V CDR1 and CDR2: SQVTM, ANQGSEA. This CDR3 contains 15 residues. V lost 4 bases to trimming and J lost 5 bases; unmatched junction nucleotides: 14. CDR3 loop: CSVGPSSGEGHEQYF. Written as DNA, the CDR3 is TGCAGCGTTGGACCCTCTAGCGGAGAGGGGCACGAGCAGTACTTC.

This CDR3 reads CASSPRGYEQYF. In nucleotides, the CDR3 is TGTGCCAGCAGCCCCAGGGGCTACGAGCAGTACTTC. The gene calls are TRBV3-1 (or the pseudogene TRBV3-2) and TRBJ2-7; maybe TRBD1 (6 bases). Germline V CDR1 and CDR2: LGHDT, YNNKEL (reference sequence). The CDR3 extends over 12 amino acids. V was clipped by 4 bases and J by 3 bases, with 7 bases between them.

The chain uses TRBV6-2 or TRBV6-3 and TRBJ2-3; no clear D gene. V lost 1 base and J 10 bases, leaving 9 bases between the germline ends. The CDR3 extends over 12 amino acids. The V gene's germline CDR1 is MNHEY and CDR2 SVGEGT. CDR3 residues: CASSYYNGPQYF. CDR3 bases: TGTGCCAGCAGTTACTATAACGGTCCGCAGTATTTT.

The genes are TRBV18 and TRBJ2-1; 11 bases map to TRBD1. With V trimmed by 2 bases and J by 8 bases, 5 bases remained unmatched. Germline V CDR1 and CDR2: KGHSH, LQKENI. The CDR3 length is 15 residues. The DNA for the CDR3 is TGTGCCAGCTCACCAAAGGGACAGGGGGGATATGAGCAGTTCTTC. Protein sequence: CASSPKGQGGYEQFF.

The V and J genes are TRBV9 and TRBJ2-7; D is perhaps TRBD1 (7 bases). CDR3 length equals 14 residues. The germline V gene encodes CDR1 SGDLS and CDR2 YYNGEE. Deletions cut 2 bases from V and 4 bases from J, with 13 bases between. The CDR3 DNA follows: TGTGCCAGCAGCGTCGGAGGGGGCTTATACGAGCAGTACTTC. Translated, it gives CASSVGGGLYEQYF.

The rearrangement uses TRBV28 and TRBJ1-6, with D maybe TRBD1 (6 bases). The V and J ends lost 7 bases and 9 bases respectively, with 22 bases between them. The CDR3 is 16 amino acids. Per the germline V gene, CDR1 is MDHEN and CDR2 is SYDVKM. The CDR3 reads CASTQIRGGRGSPLHF. CDR3 nucleotide sequence: TGTGCCAGCACTCAAATTAGGGGGGGCAGGGGTTCACCCCTCCACTTT. The entire variable domain, with the rest obtained from reference TRBV28 and TRBJ1-6, is as follows: DVKVTQSSRYLVKRTGEKVFLECVQDMDHENMFWYRQDPGLGLRLIYFSYDVKMKEKGDIPEGYSVSREKKERFSLILESASTNQTSMYLCASTQIRGGRGSPLHFGNGTRLTVT.

V usage is TRBV2 and J usage is TRBJ2-1; TRBD2 aligns across 8 bases. Germline lookup yields CDR1 SNHLY and CDR2 FYNNEI. The CDR3 is 13 residues long. J gave up 13 bases and V 7 bases, and 12 bases lay outside the gene matches. The CDR3 loop reads CASNLGTGGGQFF. The CDR3 nucleotides read TGTGCCAGCAACCTCGGGACGGGAGGGGGACAGTTCTTC.

This chain links TRBV11-2 with TRBJ2-1; D ambiguous. V lost 5 bases and J 14 bases, leaving 16 bases between the germline ends. The CDR3 consists of 12 residues. Germline CDR1 and CDR2: SGHAT and FQNNGV. CDR3 sequence: CASSPQRRGEFF. CDR3 DNA: TGTGCCAGCAGCCCCCAAAGGCGCGGCGAGTTCTTC.

Remarks on this clone: No conserved phenylalanine or tryptophan ends this CDR3, so it is likely a read error. No DNA is shown, since the ends of the CDR3 on it are uncertain; the CDR3 is the one TCRdb lists. The J gene is TRBJ2-3, the V gene TRBV7-3; the DNA was not used to check the table's D call, TRBD1. In germline, CDR1 is SGHTA, CDR2 FQGTGA. Including both end residues, the CDR3 is 9 amino acids long. The CDR3 sequence is CASSPSVGP.

The chain is built from TRBV4-1 and TRBJ1-5; D remains unclear. V lost 3 bases to trimming and J lost 4 bases, with 13 bases between them. This CDR3 spans 15 amino acids. Germline V CDR1 and CDR2: MGHRA, YSYEKL. The DNA of the CDR3 is TGCGCCAGCAGCCACCTTCCGGTTTTAAATCAGCCCCAGCATTTT. Translation gives CASSHLPVLNQPQHF.

The chain couples TRBV19 to TRBJ2-3, with a weak D call TRBD2 (6 bases). The CDR3 consists of 16 residues. V was trimmed by 5 bases and J by 0 bases, leaving 15 bases between them. Germline CDR1 is LNHDA and CDR2 is SQIVND (reference sequence). The DNA for the CDR3 is TGTGCCAGTAGTCCCCGTGGGAGGCCTAGCACAGATACGCAGTATTTT. It is translated as CASSPRGRPSTDTQYF.

The rearrangement uses TRBV6-5 and TRBJ2-6, with TRBD1 as a possible D gene (6 bases). The germline V gene has CDR1 MNHEY and CDR2 SVGAGI. V shed 5 bases and J shed 12 bases, with 17 bases lying between them. The CDR3 has 14 residues. The CDR3 reads CASSPEGVLSVLTF. In DNA form, the CDR3 reads TGTGCCAGCAGTCCCGAGGGGGTATTGAGCGTCCTGACTTTC.

This rearrangement joins TRBV10-2 to TRBJ1-1; D not certain. This CDR3 region has 14 residues. Germline lookup yields CDR1 WSHSY and CDR2 SAAADI. Trimming left V 7 bases short and J 0 bases short, with 12 bases between. The DNA of the CDR3 is TGCGCCAGCATACGAGGGCTCATGAACACTGAAGCTTTCTTT. Its translation: CASIRGLMNTEAFF.